A single sample gave rise to the 31 T cell receptor beta chains below, sequenced in a study of identical twins. Each CDR3 protein is one row after TCRdb ran MiXCR on the 5' RACE reads. The table includes a few hundred thousand distinct CDR3 sequences, about 13% detected once. This sample was shared with a second study, whose subject was yellow fever vaccine responses in identical twins.

Sequenced sample: CD4+ T cells sorted from blood. Receptors were obtained from a woman aged 18 to 35 in good health.

This chain links TRBV15 with TRBJ2-2; D gene unclear. From germline, CDR1 is LNHNV and CDR2 YYDKDF (reference sequence). Trimming stripped 3 bases from V and 1 base from J, with 3 bases between. CDR3 length: 13 residues. The CDR3 DNA follows: TGTGCCACCAGCAGGAGGAACACCGGGGAGCTGTTTTTT. Its protein is CATSRRNTGELFF.

This clonotype was seen at least ten times. The genes are TRBV20-1 and TRBJ2-1, with 7 bases lining up with TRBD2. The CDR3 covers 15 residues. The ends lost 1 base at V and 0 bases at J; junction bases unmatched: 3. The germline V gene has CDR1 DFQATT and CDR2 SNEGSKA (reference sequence). This CDR3 reads CSARVRGSSYNEQFF. In nucleotides, the CDR3 is TGCAGTGCTAGAGTACGCGGGAGCTCCTACAATGAGCAGTTCTTC.

This sequence joins TRBV14 and TRBJ2-7, with 9 bases identical to TRBD2. Losses at the gene ends were 5 bases for V and 3 bases for J; bases not matched to a gene: 8. Germline V gives CDR1 SGHDN, CDR2 FVKESK. This CDR3 has 15 amino acids. CDR3 DNA: TGTGCCAGCAGCTCGAATAGCGGGGGCTTCTACGAGCAGTACTTC. Translated, it gives CASSSNSGGFYEQYF.

V is TRBV20-1 and J is TRBJ2-7; no reliable D call. CDR1 DFQATT and CDR2 SNEGSKA come from the germline V gene (reference sequence). The CDR3 runs 13 residues. The V end lost 3 bases, the J end lost 3 bases, and 12 bases lay between the germline ends. CDR3 protein: CSASLGSNYEQYF. The CDR3 nucleotides read TGCAGTGCTAGTCTGGGAAGCAACTACGAGCAGTACTTC.

Only a few counts were recorded for this clonotype. The chain carries TRBV2 and TRBJ2-3; 7 bases line up with TRBD2. The CDR3 covers 12 residues. CDR1 is SNHLY, CDR2 FYNNEI, per germline. V was clipped by 3 bases and J by 8 bases; unmatched bases: 2. The CDR3, as DNA: TGTGCCAGCAGTGAGACTAGCCGTACGCAGTATTTT. This encodes CASSETSRTQYF.

The rearrangement links TRBV6-1 to TRBJ2-1, with 8 nucleotides matching TRBD2. This CDR3 is built from 15 residues. Trimming took 5 bases from V and 5 from J; bases not matched to a gene: 8. The germline V gene has CDR1 MNHNS and CDR2 SASEGT. The CDR3 DNA reads as TGTGCCAGCAGTCTCAGCGGGAGAGCCAACAATGAGCAGTTCTTC. Translated, it gives CASSLSGRANNEQFF.

The chain links TRBV29-1 to TRBJ2-7; 8 positions agree with TRBD1. The junction had 4 bases not matched to a gene; V was cut back by 6 bases and J by 0 bases. The germline gives CDR1 SQVTM, CDR2 ANQGSEA. The CDR3 consists of 13 residues. Here the CDR3 reads CSVQGAASYEQYF. CDR3 nucleotide sequence: TGCAGCGTCCAGGGGGCGGCCTCCTACGAGCAGTACTTC.

There are a few counts of this clonotype. The chain combines TRBV27 with TRBJ1-1, with D tentatively TRBD1 (5 bases). CDR3 length equals 15 residues. Germline loops: CDR1 MNHEY, CDR2 SMNVEV (reference sequence). V was shortened by 6 bases and J by 4 bases, with 18 bases between the two germline ends. The CDR3 nucleotides are TGTGCCAGCAGGGCGAGGGGCGCCGGGGTCACTGAAGCTTTCTTT. It specifies CASRARGAGVTEAFF.

This clonotype was observed many times. This rearrangement joins TRBV29-1 to TRBJ1-5; TRBD1 is a possible D gene (5 bases). The CDR3 is made up of 12 amino acids. Per the germline V gene, CDR1 is SQVTM and CDR2 is ANQGSEA. With 4 bases removed from V and 4 bases from J, the gap between germline ends came to 8 bases. CDR3 DNA sequence: TGCAGCGTTGGGGACTTAAATCAGCCCCAGCATTTT. It yields the protein CSVGDLNQPQHF.

In this sample, this clonotype turned up a few times. This chain connects TRBV12-3 or TRBV12-4 to TRBJ2-1, with D tentatively TRBD2 (6 bases). Trimming pared 1 base from V and 10 bases from J, leaving 17 bases between. The CDR3 spans 15 residues. The CDR3 DNA reads as TGTGCCAGCAGTTTAGTGCGAGGTGGAGGGATCGAGCAGTTCTTC. Encoded protein: CASSLVRGGGIEQFF.

This clonotype has only a few counts. This CDR3 is CASSFPGNSPLHF. CDR3 in DNA: TGTGCCAGCAGCTTTCCAGGGAATTCACCCCTCCACTTT. The gene calls are TRBV7-2 and TRBJ1-6, with TRBD1 as a possible D gene (5 bases). The CDR3 has 13 amino acids. The germline gives CDR1 SGHTA, CDR2 FQGNSA. V was cut by 3 bases and J by 7 bases, with 7 bases left in between.

This clonotype was seen more than once but under ten times. J is TRBJ2-5 and V is TRBV6-2 or TRBV6-3, with D maybe TRBD2 (6 bases). This CDR3 spans 12 amino acids. Germline values: CDR1 MNHEY, CDR2 SVGEGT. V was trimmed by 7 bases and J by 5 bases, leaving 11 bases between them. CDR3 sequence reads: CASTGVEETQYF. CDR3 coding DNA: TGTGCCAGCACGGGAGTGGAGGAGACCCAGTACTTC.

At least ten counts were recorded for this clonotype. In DNA form, the CDR3 reads TGTGCCAGCGGTACTACCGGGGAGCTGTTTTTT. It yields the protein CASGTTGELFF. This chain links TRBV7-9 with TRBJ2-2; D remains ambiguous. This CDR3 is built from 11 residues. Germline assignment: CDR1 SEHNR and CDR2 FQNEAQ (reference sequence). Trimming left V 8 bases short and J 5 bases short, with 6 bases between.

This clonotype occurred many times. This sequence joins TRBV20-1 and TRBJ2-3, with 7 bases identical to TRBD2. This CDR3 spans 14 amino acids. With 5 bases clipped from V and 2 bases from J, the junction kept 7 bases outside the gene matches. CDR1 DFQATT and CDR2 SNEGSKA come from the germline V gene (reference sequence). DNA of the CDR3: TGCAGTGCTCCGGGGGACTACACCACAGATACGCAGTATTTT. Residues: CSAPGDYTTDTQYF.

This clonotype was seen a few times. The V and J genes are TRBV16 and TRBJ2-1, with D perhaps being TRBD1 or TRBD2 (5 bases each). Trimming pared 0 bases from V and 7 bases from J, leaving 10 bases between. Germline lookup yields CDR1 KGHSY and CDR2 FQNENV. The CDR3 length is 14 residues. CDR3 amino acids: CASSQSSRGNEQFF. In DNA form, the CDR3 reads TGTGCCAGCAGCCAATCGTCGAGGGGTAATGAGCAGTTCTTC.

The chain combines TRBV6-1 with TRBJ2-5; 11 nucleotides align to TRBD2. J lost 5 bases, V lost 5 bases, and 13 bases had no gene match. From germline, CDR1 is MNHNS and CDR2 SASEGT. This CDR3 contains 17 residues. CDR3 sequence reads: CASSPIVAGGPTETQYF. DNA of the CDR3: TGTGCCAGCAGTCCCATCGTAGCGGGAGGGCCTACGGAGACCCAGTACTTC.

The CDR3 here is CARCPPGLAGEVTETQYF. For the CDR3, the DNA is TGTGCCCGCTGTCCCCCGGGACTAGCGGGAGAGGTTACCGAGACCCAGTACTTC. The V call is TRBV11-2, the J call TRBJ2-5; 14 positions agree with TRBD2. V lost 11 bases, J lost 5 bases, and 19 bases stayed unmatched. The CDR3 has 18 residues. CDR1 and CDR2 (germline): SGHAT, FQNNGV.

This clonotype was seen repeatedly, ten times or more. V usage is TRBV3-1 and J usage is TRBJ2-1; 8 nucleotides line up with TRBD2. Germline loops: CDR1 LGHDT, CDR2 YNNKEL (reference sequence). Germline trimming cut 4 bases from V and 7 bases from J; bases unmatched to any gene: 9. The CDR3 is 15 residues long. CDR3 nucleotide sequence: TGTGCCAGCAGCCCAAGCGGGGGCCTCGCTAATGAGCAGTTCTTC. Protein sequence: CASSPSGGLANEQFF.

This chain joins TRBV5-6 and TRBJ2-7; TRBD1 aligns across 10 bases. This CDR3 contains 15 residues. V lost 8 bases to trimming and J lost 3 bases; unmatched junction nucleotides: 11. Germline V lookup: CDR1 SGHDT, CDR2 YYEEEE. This CDR3 is CASQMLGTGVYEQYF. DNA for the CDR3: TGTGCCAGTCAAATGCTCGGGACAGGGGTCTACGAGCAGTACTTC.

V gene TRBV29-1 combines with J gene TRBJ2-5; TRBD2 matches 8 bases. J lost 1 base, V lost 4 bases, and 11 bases had no gene match. Germline V CDR1 and CDR2: SQVTM, ANQGSEA. The CDR3 runs 16 residues. CDR3 region: CSVGGRAGEFQETQYF. Written as DNA, the CDR3 is TGCAGCGTTGGCGGCCGAGCGGGGGAATTCCAAGAGACCCAGTACTTC.

J is TRBJ2-3 and V is TRBV20-1; 8 nucleotides match TRBD2. This CDR3 is 15 amino acids long. J gave up 7 bases and V 3 bases, and 12 bases lay outside the gene matches. Germline CDR1 DFQATT, CDR2 SNEGSKA (reference sequence). DNA of the CDR3: TGCAGTGCTAGGGGTCGTGCGGGGGGCTTATATACGCAGTATTTT. The encoded protein is CSARGRAGGLYTQYF.

This clonotype was seen a handful of times. This chain uses TRBV20-1 with TRBJ2-1, with a weak D call TRBD1 (5 bases). Trimming took off 3 bases at V and 3 bases at J, with 18 bases between the two ends. The CDR3 totals 16 residues. Per germline, CDR1 DFQATT and CDR2 SNEGSKA (reference sequence). CDR3 region: CSARVRDGKFYNEQFF. CDR3 in DNA: TGCAGTGCTAGGGTCAGGGATGGTAAATTCTACAATGAGCAGTTCTTC.

The rearrangement uses TRBV27 and TRBJ2-3; D is undetermined. The V gene lost 6 bases and the J gene lost 4 bases, with 8 bases spanning the gap. The CDR3 runs 12 residues. Germline CDR1 reads MNHEY; CDR2 reads SMNVEV (reference sequence). The CDR3 sequence: CASSKRPDTQYF. As DNA, the CDR3 is TGTGCCAGCAGCAAACGTCCAGATACGCAGTATTTT.

This chain joins TRBV4-3 and TRBJ1-4; D call uncertain. Trimming took off 2 bases at V and 0 bases at J, with 13 bases between the two ends. Germline-derived CDR1 and CDR2 are LGHNA and YSLEER. The CDR3 totals 17 residues. In DNA, the CDR3 is TGCGCCAGCAGCCAATGGGGTTTGGGTGCAACTAATGAAAAACTGTTTTTT. Translation: CASSQWGLGATNEKLFF.

The rearrangement links TRBV1 to TRBJ2-3. TRBV1 is a documented pseudogene. The CDR3 length is 17 residues. The CDR3 region is CTSSRRMEHHFTDTQYF. The CDR3 coding sequence is TGCACCAGCAGCCGCAGAATGGAACATCACTTCACAGATACGCAGTATTTT.

This clonotype has at least ten counts. This chain uses TRBV12-3 or TRBV12-4 with TRBJ2-7; D call uncertain. The CDR3 is 12 residues long. Trimming left V 6 bases short and J 0 bases short, with 6 bases between. The CDR3 coding sequence is TGTGCCAGCAGACTACACTCCTACGAGCAGTACTTC. Protein: CASRLHSYEQYF.

This chain links TRBV5-1 with TRBJ2-1; D is uncertain. Looked up from germline, CDR1 is SGHRS and CDR2 is YFSETQ. The CDR3 length is 10 residues. The germline V and J ends were trimmed by 4 bases and 7 bases, with 3 bases remaining between them. This chain's CDR3 is CASSGNEQFF. The CDR3 DNA follows: TGCGCCAGCAGCGGGAATGAGCAGTTCTTC.

V usage is TRBV4-2 and J usage is TRBJ2-1; 9 bases are shared with TRBD2. V dropped 4 bases and J dropped 2; count of bases not matched to a gene: 3. CDR1 and CDR2 (germline): LGHNA, YNFKEQ. The CDR3 is 15 residues long. CDR3 loop: CASSLAGDAYNEQFF. The CDR3 DNA reads as TGTGCCAGCAGCCTAGCGGGGGACGCCTACAATGAGCAGTTCTTC.

The chain has TRBV7-2 and TRBJ2-1; perhaps TRBD1 as D (6 bases). The CDR3 is 14 amino acids. CDR1 is SGHTA, CDR2 FQGNSA, per germline. With 3 bases removed from V and 12 bases from J, the gap between germline ends came to 18 bases. Here the CDR3 reads CASSFQGGKSGQFF. The CDR3 region has the DNA TGTGCCAGCAGCTTTCAAGGGGGAAAGTCGGGGCAGTTCTTC.

This clonotype was detected many times. This chain joins TRBV12-3 or TRBV12-4 and TRBJ2-3; TRBD2 might be the D (5 bases). The CDR3 is 13 residues long. The V gene lost 7 bases and the J gene lost 3 bases, with 11 bases spanning the gap. Written as DNA, the CDR3 is TGTGCCAGCAAGCGGCAACTTACAGATACGCAGTATTTT. As protein: CASKRQLTDTQYF.

This chain connects TRBV15 to TRBJ1-2, with D unresolved. This CDR3 is 13 amino acids long. V dropped 0 bases and J dropped 6 bases, with 8 bases sitting between them. The V gene's germline CDR1 is LNHNV and CDR2 YYDKDF (reference sequence). CDR3 DNA sequence: TGTGCCACCAGCAGAGATAGTAGGGATGGCTACACCTTC. Translating gives CATSRDSRDGYTF.